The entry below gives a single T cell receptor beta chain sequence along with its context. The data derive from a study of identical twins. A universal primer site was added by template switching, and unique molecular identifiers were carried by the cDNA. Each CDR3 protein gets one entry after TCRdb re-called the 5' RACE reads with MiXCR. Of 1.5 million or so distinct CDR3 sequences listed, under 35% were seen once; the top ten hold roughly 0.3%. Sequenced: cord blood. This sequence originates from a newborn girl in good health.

CDR3 DNA: TGTGCCAGCAGTGAAGCGCTTCTGAGGGGGCGAGCAGATACGCAGTATTTT. It encodes CASSEALLRGRADTQYF. V usage is TRBV2 and J usage is TRBJ2-3; 7 nucleotides align to TRBD1. The CDR3 covers 17 residues. Unmatched junction bases numbered 10, after V lost 0 bases and J lost 4 bases. Germline V gene lookup returns CDR1 SNHLY and CDR2 FYNNEI.